Here is one T cell receptor (beta chain) with its context. The antigen is unknown. The record originates from a study of cytomegalovirus exposure and HLA in healthy donors. Study conclusions and caveats: In a later analysis, TCR beta V- and J-gene trimming was associated with a missense DCLRE1C variant.

60 Vbeta and 13 Jbeta primers were used in PCR. The table came from immunoSEQ multiplex PCR; TCRdb's copy has only in-frame clones and leaves some out. The sample shows more than 130,000 clones, around 73% of them seen only once. The CDR3 runs to 17 residues. The J segment lost 5 bases and the V segment lost 3 bases, leaving 10 bases of the junction unmatched. Germline CDR1 SGDLS, CDR2 YYNGEE. This clonotype was sampled from a human donor in good health. Sequencing was performed on PBMCs. The chain uses TRBV9 and TRBJ2-3, with 12 bases that match TRBD2. The CDR3 reads CASSAPSGRALLDTQYF. DNA for the CDR3: TGTGCCAGCAGCGCTCCTAGCGGGAGGGCCCTCTTAGATACGCAGTATTTT. The entire variable domain, with the rest obtained from reference TRBV9 and TRBJ2-3, is as follows: DSGVTQTPKHLITATGQRVTLRCSPRSGDLSVYWYQQSLDQGLQFLIQYYNGEERAKGNILERFSAQQFPDLHSELNLSSLELGDSALYFCASSAPSGRALLDTQYFGPGTRLTVL.